A single sample gave rise to the 2 T cell receptor beta chains below, sequenced in a study of response to subunit inactivated influenza vaccine. Each CDR3 protein gets one entry after TCRdb re-called the RT-PCR reads with MiXCR. In the table there are approximately 500,000 distinct CDR3 sequences, roughly 23% of which are singletons. This sample was shared with a second study, whose subject was T cells expressing NK-cell markers. That source adds: What made the TCR beta cDNA was 5'RACE template switching with UMIs.

The specimen was CD4+ T cells sorted from PBMCs, collected about 12 days after vaccination. The receptors come from a man between 45 and 60 years old who received an inactivated influenza vaccine.

In this sample, this clonotype turned up many times. The J gene is TRBJ2-1, the V gene TRBV30; a weak D match, TRBD1 (6 bases). Trimming stripped 1 base from V and 7 bases from J, with 8 bases between. The CDR3 runs to 12 residues. In germline, CDR1 is GTSNPN, CDR2 SVGIG (reference sequence). The CDR3 region is CAWSDRDNEQFF. For the CDR3, the DNA is TGTGCCTGGAGTGACAGGGATAATGAGCAGTTCTTC.

The V gene is TRBV6-2 or TRBV6-3, the J gene TRBJ2-1; 14 nucleotides align to TRBD2. The CDR3 totals 18 residues. V was pared by 2 bases and J by 8 bases, with 11 bases of the junction left unmatched. In germline, CDR1 is MNHEY, CDR2 SVGEGT. This CDR3 is CASSYPPTSGRAKDEQFF. CDR3 nucleotides: TGTGCCAGCAGTTACCCTCCGACTAGCGGGAGGGCCAAGGATGAGCAGTTCTTC.